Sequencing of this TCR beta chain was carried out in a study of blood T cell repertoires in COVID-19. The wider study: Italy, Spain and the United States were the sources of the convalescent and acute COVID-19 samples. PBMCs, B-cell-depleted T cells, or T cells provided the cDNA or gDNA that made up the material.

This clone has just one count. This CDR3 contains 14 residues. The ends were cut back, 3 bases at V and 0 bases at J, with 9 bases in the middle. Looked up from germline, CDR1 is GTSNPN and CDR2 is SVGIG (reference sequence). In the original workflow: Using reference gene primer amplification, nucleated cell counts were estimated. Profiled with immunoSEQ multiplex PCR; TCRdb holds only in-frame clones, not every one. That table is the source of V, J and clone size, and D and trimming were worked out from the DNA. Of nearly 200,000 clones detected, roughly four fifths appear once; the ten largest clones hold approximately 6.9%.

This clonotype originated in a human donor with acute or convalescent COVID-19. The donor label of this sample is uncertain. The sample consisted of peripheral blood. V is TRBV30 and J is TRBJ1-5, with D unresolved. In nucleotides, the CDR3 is TGTGCCTGGAGCGGGGTACTTAGCAATCAGCCCCAGCATTTT. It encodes CAWSGVLSNQPQHF.